Shown below are 8 T cell receptor beta chains from a single sample sequenced in a study of T cells in women clearing cervical HPV infection. Measured with immunoSEQ multiplex PCR; TCRdb has only the in-frame clones, and not every one. This table holds 20,000 to 30,000 clones. Sequencing used blood buffy coat. These receptor sequences come from a woman between 18 and 75 years old with a cervical HPV16 infection that either progressed to CIN3+ or cleared (not recorded which).

On this clone itself: The read comes to an end 3 residues before the CDR3 does, leaving the germline J gene to fill in the end. J is TRBJ1-2 and V is TRBV7-2, with D uncertain. This CDR3 is 15 amino acids long. Germline V gene lookup returns CDR1 SGHTA and CDR2 FQGNSA. Partial CDR3 DNA: TGTGCCAGCAGCTCTAGCGGGGTAAGCTCCTACGAC. Translating gives CASSSSGVSSYD. The complete CDR3 sequence is CASSSSGVSSYDYTF.

With respect to this clone: The CDR3 extends 3 residues past the end of the read, so its final part is completed from the germline J gene. This rearrangement joins TRBV7-2 to TRBJ2-3, with D maybe TRBD2 (6 bases). Germline assignment: CDR1 SGHTA and CDR2 FQGNSA. The CDR3 is made up of 15 amino acids. CDR3 in amino acids: CASSPPGLGGETQYF. The part of the CDR3 DNA that was read is TGTGCCAGCAGTCCACCGGGACTCGGAGGGGAGACG. Full variable domain (missing parts from reference TRBV7-2 and TRBJ2-3): GAGVSQSPSNKVTEKGKDVELRCDPISGHTALYWYRQSLGQGLEFLIYFQGNSAPDKSGLPSDRFSAERTGGSVSTLTIQRTQQEDSAVYLCASSPPGLGGETQYFGPGTRLTVL.

As for this clone: The missing CDR3 end, 3 residues past where the read stops, is filled in from the germline J gene. The V and J genes are TRBV3-1 (or the pseudogene TRBV3-2) and TRBJ2-5; D is undetermined. Germline V gene sequence: CDR1 LGHDT, CDR2 YNNKEL (reference sequence). Trimming took 1 base from V and 7 from J, leaving 10 bases between them. The CDR3 consists of 13 residues. CDR3 sequence reads: CASSQASPGTQYF. The sequenced CDR3 bases are TGTGCCAGCAGCCAAGCTTCTCCGGGGACC.

CDR3 amino acids: CASSFRGNYGYTF. The CDR3 bases that were read are TGTGCCAGCAGCTTTCGGGGGAACTATGGC. The J gene is TRBJ1-2, the V gene TRBV7-9; maybe TRBD1 (5 bases). The read falls 3 residues short of the CDR3 end, and the missing part is taken from the germline J gene. Germline assignment: CDR1 SEHNR and CDR2 FQNEAQ (reference sequence). Between the trimmed V and J ends, which lost 3 bases and 2 bases, there was a span of 7 bases. The CDR3 has 13 residues.

Details on this clone: The read ends 3 residues shy of where the CDR3 ends; the end is completed using the germline J gene. This chain joins TRBV20-1 and TRBJ2-1; 11 bases line up with TRBD2. Germline V gene sequence: CDR1 DFQATT, CDR2 SNEGSKA (reference sequence). The CDR3 contains 16 residues. After removal of 3 bases from V and 2 bases from J, the junction contained 6 bases not matched to a gene. CDR3 DNA (partial): TGCAGTGCTAGGGACTTAGCGGGAGGGGCCTACAATGAG. Protein: CSARDLAGGAYNE. The entire CDR3 protein is CSARDLAGGAYNEQFF.

Points on this clone: The read terminates 3 residues ahead of where the CDR3 ends, so the germline J gene completes it. This rearrangement joins TRBV18 to TRBJ2-2; a weak D match, TRBD2 (6 bases). This CDR3 has 15 amino acids. Germline CDR1 and CDR2: KGHSH and LQKENI. Trimming pared 0 bases from V and 4 bases from J, leaving 9 bases between. The sequenced CDR3 bases are TGTGCCAGCTCACCACCCCCAGCGGGCACCGGGGAG. Translation gives CASSPPPAGTGE. The whole CDR3 sequence reads CASSPPPAGTGELFF.

Remarks on this clone: The read falls 3 residues short of the CDR3 end, and the missing part is taken from the germline J gene. The genes are TRBV5-6 and TRBJ1-1; D is perhaps TRBD1 (6 bases). V was trimmed by 2 bases and J by 4 bases, leaving 15 bases between them. In germline, CDR1 is SGHDT, CDR2 YYEEEE. The CDR3 totals 15 residues. The CDR3 is CASSLFSGVSTEAFF. Incomplete CDR3 DNA: TGTGCCAGCAGCTTATTTTCAGGGGTGAGCACTGAA.

Comments on this clone: The read stops 3 residues short of the end of the CDR3; the missing end is completed from the germline J gene. This chain connects TRBV18 to TRBJ1-4; tentative D call: TRBD1 (5 bases). This CDR3 is 15 amino acids long. The germline CDR1 and CDR2 sequences are KGHSH and LQKENI. The CDR3 sequence: CASSPLSSGANVLFF. The DNA read from the CDR3 is TGTGCCAGCTCACCACTCAGCTCTGGGGCCAACGTA. The full variable domain, completed using reference TRBV18 and TRBJ1-4, is NAGVMQNPRHLVRRRGQEARLRCSPMKGHSHVYWYRQLPEEGLKFMVYLQKENIIDESGMPKERFSAEFPKEGPSILRIQQVVRGDSAAYFCASSPLSSGANVLFFGSGTQLSVL.